This T cell receptor beta chain was sequenced in a study of molecular identifiers for immune sequencing clone quantification. General study findings and limits: Spiked TCR RNA from one Jurkat cell reportedly showed up when mixed among around 1 million naive cells.

Germline V gene lookup returns CDR1 SGHTA and CDR2 FQGNSA. The CDR3 is 14 residues long. Trimming cost V 5 bases and J 4 bases; bases outside gene matches: 6. In TCRdb, the PCR reads were re-called with MiXCR into one record per CDR3 protein. The sample consists of some 590,000 distinct CDR3 sequences, about 25% of them appearing once. At least ten counts were recorded for this clonotype. What it recognizes is unknown. Sequenced sample: naive CD8+ T cells from blood, with Jurkat cell RNA spiked in. This sample's subset: FACS-sorted CD8+CD4-CCR7+CD45RA+ naive T cells. This chain links TRBV7-2 with TRBJ1-1; 8 bases are shared with TRBD1. The source of this sequence is a human donor in good health. Some libraries in this study had Jurkat cell RNA spiked in. Written as DNA, the CDR3 is TGTGCCAGCAGCCCCTGGACAGGGAGCACTGAAGCTTTCTTT. Amino acids: CASSPWTGSTEAFF.